This is a list of T cell receptor beta chains from one sample in a study of shared clonotypes between healthy human individuals. This table comes from immunoSEQ multiplex PCR, and its TCRdb copy is limited to in-frame clones, with some not included. The sample gives around 620,000 clones, roughly 96% of which show up once; about 0.11% is in the top ten. The specimen was naive CD8+ T cells sorted from blood. Every receptor here comes from a woman between 25 and 40 years old in good health. CDR3s include the opening cysteine and the closing phenylalanine or tryptophan. A D gene is named only where the DNA matches it firmly. Expanded clones get a size class; other rows say once, few or many, or leave the size out.

CDR3 protein,CDR3 DNA,clone size,V gene,D gene,J gene
CASSYAGAYEQYF,TGTGCCAGCAGTTACGCGGGGGCCTACGAGCAGTACTTC,NA,TRBV6-6,TRBD2,TRBJ2-7
CASSLEPPGSYEQYF,TGTGCCAGCAGCTTAGAGCCCCCGGGCAGCTACGAGCAGTACTTC,NA,TRBV11-2,NA,TRBJ2-7
CASSFEGRNQPQHF,TGTGCCAGCAGTTTCGAAGGGCGCAATCAGCCCCAGCATTTT,NA,TRBV28,NA,TRBJ1-5
CASGGDGNIQYF,TGTGCCAGCGGGGGGGACGGGAACATTCAGTACTTC,NA,TRBV7-8,TRBD2,TRBJ2-4
CASSEGRSSYNEQFF,TGTGCCAGCAGTGAAGGGCGGAGCTCCTACAATGAGCAGTTCTTC,NA,TRBV2,NA,TRBJ2-1
CATSRFRVDPGGYTF,TGTGCCACCAGCAGATTTAGAGTGGATCCCGGTGGCTACACCTTC,NA,TRBV15,NA,TRBJ1-2
CASSYLWASVTYEQYF,TGTGCCAGCAGTTACCTTTGGGCTAGCGTAACCTACGAGCAGTACTTC,NA,TRBV28,NA,TRBJ2-7
CSVTEGPYEQYF,TGCAGCGTGACCGAGGGCCCCTACGAGCAGTACTTC,NA,TRBV29-1,NA,TRBJ2-7
CSVYGNRVEEYF,TGCAGCGTTTATGGGAACAGGGTGGAGGAGTACTTC,NA,TRBV29-1,NA,TRBJ2-7
CASSVWREFNNEQFF,TGTGCCAGCAGCGTCTGGCGGGAGTTTAACAATGAGCAGTTCTTC,once,TRBV9,TRBD2,TRBJ2-1
CATQGTKAFF,TGTGCCACCCAAGGGACAAAAGCTTTCTTT,NA,TRBV19,NA,TRBJ1-1
CASSSWTDTDTQYF,TGTGCCAGCAGCTCCTGGACAGACACAGATACGCAGTATTTT,NA,TRBV5-5,NA,TRBJ2-3
CASSYRQGGAGEQFF,TGTGCCAGCAGCTACAGACAGGGGGGTGCGGGTGAGCAGTTCTTC,NA,TRBV27,TRBD1,TRBJ2-1
CASSPQGGYETQYF,TGTGCCAGCAGTCCCCAGGGGGGATACGAGACCCAGTACTTC,NA,TRBV27,NA,TRBJ2-5
CASSRGLALDNEQFF,TGTGCCAGCAGTAGGGGACTAGCGCTTGACAATGAGCAGTTCTTC,NA,TRBV13,TRBD2,TRBJ2-1
CASSPRTGGKEKLFF,TGTGCCAGCAGTCCCCGGACAGGAGGAAAGGAAAAACTGTTTTTT,NA,TRBV28,TRBD1,TRBJ1-4
CASSSRQGYGCQETQYF,TGTGCCAGCAGCTCCCGACAGGGGTATGGGTGCCAAGAGACCCAGTACTTC,NA,TRBV11-3,TRBD1,TRBJ2-5
CASSQDYGGLTGNTIYF,TGTGCCAGCAGCCAAGACTATGGAGGGCTCACTGGAAACACCATATATTTT,NA,TRBV4-2,NA,TRBJ1-3
CASSPGTGGLVTQYF,TGTGCCAGCAGTCCCGGGACAGGGGGCCTTGTGACCCAGTACTTC,NA,TRBV27,TRBD1,TRBJ2-5
CASRIRQGADYGYTF,TGTGCCAGCAGAATAAGACAGGGGGCAGACTATGGCTACACCTTC,NA,TRBV28,TRBD1,TRBJ1-2
CASSLFPGEAFF,TGTGCCAGCAGTTTATTCCCTGGAGAAGCTTTCTTT,NA,TRBV27,NA,TRBJ1-1
CASSSTGSGNTIYF,TGTGCCAGCAGCTCGACAGGGTCTGGAAACACCATATATTTT,NA,TRBV11-2,TRBD1,TRBJ1-3
CSARGGTEAFF,TGCAGCGCTAGGGGGGGGACTGAAGCTTTCTTT,NA,TRBV29-1,NA,TRBJ1-1
CASSPPGAYGYTF,TGTGCCAGCAGTCCCCCCGGGGCCTATGGCTACACCTTC,NA,TRBV28,NA,TRBJ1-2
CASREVGLAGVGEQFF,TGTGCCAGCAGAGAGGTGGGTCTAGCGGGAGTTGGTGAGCAGTTCTTC,NA,TRBV27,TRBD2,TRBJ2-1
CASRPQAGGSTDTQYF,TGTGCCAGCCGTCCTCAGGCGGGAGGGAGCACAGATACGCAGTATTTT,NA,TRBV28,TRBD2,TRBJ2-3
CASSLGGSYEQYF,TGTGCCAGCAGCCTGGGGGGATCCTACGAGCAGTACTTC,NA,TRBV11-2,NA,TRBJ2-7